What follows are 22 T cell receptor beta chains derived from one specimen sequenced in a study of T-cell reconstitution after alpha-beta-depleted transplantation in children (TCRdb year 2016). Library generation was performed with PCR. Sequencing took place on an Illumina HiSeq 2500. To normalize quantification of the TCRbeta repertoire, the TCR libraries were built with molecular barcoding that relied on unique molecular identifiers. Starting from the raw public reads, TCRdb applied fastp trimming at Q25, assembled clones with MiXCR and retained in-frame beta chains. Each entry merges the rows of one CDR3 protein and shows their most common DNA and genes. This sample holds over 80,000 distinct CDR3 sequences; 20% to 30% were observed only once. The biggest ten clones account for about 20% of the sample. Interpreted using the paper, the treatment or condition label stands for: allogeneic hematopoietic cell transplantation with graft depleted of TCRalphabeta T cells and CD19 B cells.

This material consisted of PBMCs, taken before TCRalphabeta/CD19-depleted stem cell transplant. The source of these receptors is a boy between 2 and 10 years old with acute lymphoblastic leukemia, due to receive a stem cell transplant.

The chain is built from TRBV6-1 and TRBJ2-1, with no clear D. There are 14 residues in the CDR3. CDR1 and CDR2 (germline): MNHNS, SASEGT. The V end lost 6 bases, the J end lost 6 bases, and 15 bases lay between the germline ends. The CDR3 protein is CASSVHRTLNEQFF. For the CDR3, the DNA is TGTGCCAGCAGCGTTCATAGAACTCTCAATGAGCAGTTCTTC.

As DNA, the CDR3 is TGTGCCAGCAGCTTAGAGACAGGGCACACTGAAGCTTTCTTT. It is translated as CASSLETGHTEAFF. The chain joins TRBV7-9 to TRBJ1-1; 7 nucleotides match TRBD1. The CDR3 contains 14 residues. V trimming: 1 base; J trimming: 3 bases; junction bases outside the gene matches: 2. The V gene's germline CDR1 is SEHNR and CDR2 FQNEAQ (reference sequence).

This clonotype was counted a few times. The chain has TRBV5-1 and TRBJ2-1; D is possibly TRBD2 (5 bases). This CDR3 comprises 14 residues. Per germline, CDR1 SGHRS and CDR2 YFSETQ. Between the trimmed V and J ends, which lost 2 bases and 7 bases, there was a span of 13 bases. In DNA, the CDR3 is TGCGCCAGCAGCTTTTACGGGGATGTGAATGAGCAGTTCTTC. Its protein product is CASSFYGDVNEQFF.

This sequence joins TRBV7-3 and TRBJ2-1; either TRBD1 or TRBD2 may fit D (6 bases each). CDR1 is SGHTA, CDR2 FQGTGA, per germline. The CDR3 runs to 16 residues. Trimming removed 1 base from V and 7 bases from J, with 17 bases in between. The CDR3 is CASSLMPGGGGNEQFF. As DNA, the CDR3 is TGTGCCAGCAGCTTAATGCCGGGCGGAGGGGGGAATGAGCAGTTCTTC.

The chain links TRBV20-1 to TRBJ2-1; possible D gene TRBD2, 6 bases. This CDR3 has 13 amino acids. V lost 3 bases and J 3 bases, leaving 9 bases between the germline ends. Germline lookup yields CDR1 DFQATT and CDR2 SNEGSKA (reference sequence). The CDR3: CSASRLVYNEQFF. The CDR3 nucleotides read TGCAGTGCTAGTCGACTAGTCTACAATGAGCAGTTCTTC.

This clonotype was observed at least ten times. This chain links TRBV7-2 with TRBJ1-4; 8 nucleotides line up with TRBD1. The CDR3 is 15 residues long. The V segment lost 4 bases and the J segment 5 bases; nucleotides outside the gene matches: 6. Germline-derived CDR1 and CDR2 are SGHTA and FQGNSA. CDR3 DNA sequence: TGTGCCAGCAGCTCGACACAGGGGGGAAATGAAAAACTGTTTTTT. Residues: CASSSTQGGNEKLFF.

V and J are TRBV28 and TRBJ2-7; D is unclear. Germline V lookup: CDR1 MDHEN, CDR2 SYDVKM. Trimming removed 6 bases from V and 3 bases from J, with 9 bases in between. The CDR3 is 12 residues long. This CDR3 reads CASRTGGYEQYF. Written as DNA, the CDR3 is TGTGCCAGCAGAACTGGTGGCTACGAGCAGTACTTC.

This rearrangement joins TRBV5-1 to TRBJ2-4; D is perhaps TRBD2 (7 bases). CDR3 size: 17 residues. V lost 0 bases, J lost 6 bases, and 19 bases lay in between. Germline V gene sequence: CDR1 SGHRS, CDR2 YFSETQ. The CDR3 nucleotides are TGCGCCAGCAGCTTGGATGCTAGCGGAGGGGGGGCAAACATTCAGTACTTC. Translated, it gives CASSLDASGGGANIQYF. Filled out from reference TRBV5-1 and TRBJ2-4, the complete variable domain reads KAGVTQTPRYLIKTRGQQVTLSCSPISGHRSVSWYQQTPGQGLQFLFEYFSETQRNKGNFPGRFSGRQFSNSRSEMNVSTLELGDSALYLCASSLDASGGGANIQYFGAGTRLSVL.

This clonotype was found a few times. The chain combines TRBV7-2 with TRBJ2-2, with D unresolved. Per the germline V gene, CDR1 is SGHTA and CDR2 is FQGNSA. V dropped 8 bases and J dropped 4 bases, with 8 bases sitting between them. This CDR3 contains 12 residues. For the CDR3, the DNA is TGTGCCAGCGGCCGATCCACCGGGGAGCTGTTTTTT. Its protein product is CASGRSTGELFF.

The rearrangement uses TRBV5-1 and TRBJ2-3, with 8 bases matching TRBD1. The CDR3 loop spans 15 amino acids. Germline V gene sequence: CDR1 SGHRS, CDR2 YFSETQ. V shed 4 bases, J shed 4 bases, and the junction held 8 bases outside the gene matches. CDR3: CASSPAGGAADTQYF. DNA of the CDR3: TGCGCCAGCAGCCCCGCAGGGGGCGCGGCAGATACGCAGTATTTT.

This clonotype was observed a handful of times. The CDR3 region is CASSHRGETYNEQFF. The CDR3 DNA reads TGTGCCAGCAGCCACAGGGGGGAGACCTACAATGAGCAGTTCTTC. This sequence joins TRBV7-8 and TRBJ2-1; 8 bases match TRBD1. The CDR3 contains 15 residues. J lost 2 bases, V lost 5 bases, and 5 bases had no gene match. Germline V CDR1 and CDR2: SGHVS, FQNEAQ.

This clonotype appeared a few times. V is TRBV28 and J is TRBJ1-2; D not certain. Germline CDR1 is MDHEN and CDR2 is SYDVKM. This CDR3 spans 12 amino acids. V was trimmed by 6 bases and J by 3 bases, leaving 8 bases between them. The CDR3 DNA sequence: TGTGCCAGCAGGCCAGAACACTATGGCTACACCTTC. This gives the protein CASRPEHYGYTF.

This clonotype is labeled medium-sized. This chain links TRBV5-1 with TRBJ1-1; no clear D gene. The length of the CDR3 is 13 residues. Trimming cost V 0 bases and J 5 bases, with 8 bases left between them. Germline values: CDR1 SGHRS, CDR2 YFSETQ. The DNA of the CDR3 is TGCGCCAGCAGCTTGGCTGTACGGACTGAAGCTTTCTTT. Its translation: CASSLAVRTEAFF. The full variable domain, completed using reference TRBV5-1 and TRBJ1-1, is KAGVTQTPRYLIKTRGQQVTLSCSPISGHRSVSWYQQTPGQGLQFLFEYFSETQRNKGNFPGRFSGRQFSNSRSEMNVSTLELGDSALYLCASSLAVRTEAFFGQGTRLTVV.

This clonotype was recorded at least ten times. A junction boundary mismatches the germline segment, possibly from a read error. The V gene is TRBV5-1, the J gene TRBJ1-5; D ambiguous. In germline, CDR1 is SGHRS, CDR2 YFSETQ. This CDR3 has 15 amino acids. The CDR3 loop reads CASTEWGTPNRPQHF. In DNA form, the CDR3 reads TGCGCCAGCACCGAGTGGGGAACCCCCAATCGGCCCCAGCATTTT.

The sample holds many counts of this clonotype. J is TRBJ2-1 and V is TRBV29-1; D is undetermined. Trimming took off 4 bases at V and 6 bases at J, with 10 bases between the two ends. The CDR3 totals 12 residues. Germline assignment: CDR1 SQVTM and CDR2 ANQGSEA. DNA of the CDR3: TGCAGCGTTGGGGATCTTGGCAATGAGCAGTTCTTC. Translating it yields CSVGDLGNEQFF.

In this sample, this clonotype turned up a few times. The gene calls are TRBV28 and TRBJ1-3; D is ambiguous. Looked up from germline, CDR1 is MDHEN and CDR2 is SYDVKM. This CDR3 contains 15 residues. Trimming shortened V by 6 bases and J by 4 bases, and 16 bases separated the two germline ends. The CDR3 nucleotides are TGTGCCAGCAGCCCACCCAGAGGGTCCGGAAACACCATATATTTT. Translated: CASSPPRGSGNTIYF.

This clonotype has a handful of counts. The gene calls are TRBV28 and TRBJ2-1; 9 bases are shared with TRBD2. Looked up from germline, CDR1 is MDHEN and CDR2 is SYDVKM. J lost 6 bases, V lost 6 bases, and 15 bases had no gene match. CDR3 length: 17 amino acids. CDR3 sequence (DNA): TGTGCCAGCAGAGTTGGCGGGACCGGGACTAGCAGCAATGAGCAGTTCTTC. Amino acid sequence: CASRVGGTGTSSNEQFF.

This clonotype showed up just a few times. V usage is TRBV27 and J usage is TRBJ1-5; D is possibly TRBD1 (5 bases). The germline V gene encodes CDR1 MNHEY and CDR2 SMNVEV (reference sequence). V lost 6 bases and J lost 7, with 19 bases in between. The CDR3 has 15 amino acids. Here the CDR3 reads CASRVSGGVGQPQHF. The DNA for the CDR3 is TGTGCCAGCAGGGTGAGCGGGGGTGTGGGGCAGCCCCAGCATTTT.

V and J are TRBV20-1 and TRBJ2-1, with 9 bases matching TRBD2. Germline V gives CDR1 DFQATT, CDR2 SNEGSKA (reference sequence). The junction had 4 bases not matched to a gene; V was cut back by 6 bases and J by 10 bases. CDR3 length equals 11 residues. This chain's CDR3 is CSASGLAEQFF. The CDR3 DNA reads TGCAGTGCCTCAGGACTAGCGGAGCAGTTCTTC.

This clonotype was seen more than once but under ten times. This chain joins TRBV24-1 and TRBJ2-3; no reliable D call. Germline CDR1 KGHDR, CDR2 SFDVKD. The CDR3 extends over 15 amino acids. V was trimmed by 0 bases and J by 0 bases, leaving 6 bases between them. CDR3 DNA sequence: TGTGCCACCAGTGATTTGGGAACTAGCACAGATACGCAGTATTTT. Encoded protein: CATSDLGTSTDTQYF.

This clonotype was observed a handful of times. CDR3 nucleotide sequence: TGCGCCAGCAGCCAAGGTCCTCGCTTCTCTGGAAACACCATATATTTT. Its translation: CASSQGPRFSGNTIYF. This sequence joins TRBV4-3 and TRBJ1-3, with unresolved D. The V gene's germline CDR1 is LGHNA and CDR2 YSLEER. V was clipped by 1 base and J by 0 bases, with 10 bases between them. The CDR3 consists of 16 residues.

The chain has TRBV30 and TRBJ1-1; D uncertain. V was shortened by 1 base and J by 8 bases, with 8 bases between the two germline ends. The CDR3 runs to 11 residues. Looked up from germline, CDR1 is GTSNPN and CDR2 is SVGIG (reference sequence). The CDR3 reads CAWSAQTEAFF. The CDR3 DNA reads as TGTGCCTGGAGTGCTCAAACCGAAGCTTTCTTT.